This passage covers 21 T cell receptor beta chains from one sample sequenced in a study of STAT5B mutations in CD4+ large granular lymphocyte leukemia (dated by TCRdb to between 2021 and 2023). The protocol used for the library was the immunoSEQ multiplex PCR assay. Sourced from immuneACCESS, this table was stored by TCRdb with only in-frame sequences that have V and J called. A share of the clones is absent; for the studies checked, an unresolved V gene accounts for under half, and the remainder has no known explanation. The sample profile shows more than 35,000 clones; almost 85% of them were found once. The ten most abundant clones make up approximately 1.3% of the sample. The specimen sequenced was CD4+ T cells from blood buffy coats. All receptors come from a human donor in good health.

The chain carries TRBV19 and TRBJ2-5; a weak D match, TRBD1 (6 bases). The CDR3 loop spans 16 amino acids. CDR1 and CDR2 from the germline V gene are LNHDA and SQIVND (reference sequence). V gave up 3 bases and J gave up 5 bases, with 19 bases separating them. The CDR3 DNA reads TGTGCCAGTAGTATCAGGCTCCTACAGGGTCTGGAGACCCAGTACTTC. It translates to CASSIRLLQGLETQYF.

The V and J genes are TRBV6-1 and TRBJ2-7, with 8 bases matching TRBD1. Germline V gene data show CDR1 as MNHNS and CDR2 as SASEGT. CDR3 length: 14 residues. V dropped 6 bases and J dropped 0; count of bases not matched to a gene: 4. The CDR3 loop reads CASSPGQASYEQYF. CDR3 nucleotide sequence: TGTGCCAGCAGCCCGGGACAGGCCTCCTACGAGCAGTACTTC.

V gene TRBV19 combines with J gene TRBJ2-2, with TRBD2 matching over 7 bases. The CDR3 length is 15 residues. Per the germline V gene, CDR1 is LNHDA and CDR2 is SQIVND (reference sequence). V lost 3 bases to trimming and J lost 1 base; unmatched junction nucleotides: 2. The CDR3 region has the DNA TGTGCCAGTAGTATCATAGCGGGGAACACCGGGGAGCTGTTTTTT. Translating gives CASSIIAGNTGELFF.

The chain links TRBV18 to TRBJ2-2; TRBD1 agrees at 8 bases. V was clipped by 6 bases and J by 0 bases; unmatched bases: 3. The germline gives CDR1 KGHSH, CDR2 LQKENI. CDR3 length: 15 residues. CDR3: CASSGQGSNTGELFF. Written as DNA, the CDR3 is TGTGCCAGCTCCGGACAGGGTTCGAACACCGGGGAGCTGTTTTTT.

This clone was observed once. The chain combines TRBV10-2 with TRBJ2-5; 10 nucleotides line up with TRBD1. Trimming at V came to 8 bases and at J to 4 bases, leaving 4 bases not matched to a gene. From germline, CDR1 is WSHSY and CDR2 SAAADI. This CDR3 comprises 13 residues. The CDR3 coding sequence is TGCGCCAGCGAGACAGGGGGCGGAGAGACCCAGTACTTC. Protein sequence: CASETGGGETQYF.

The chain links TRBV4-1 to TRBJ1-1, with a tentative D call TRBD1 (5 bases). V lost 1 base and J lost 3, with 12 bases in between. Germline-derived CDR1 and CDR2 are MGHRA and YSYEKL. The CDR3 loop spans 15 amino acids. In DNA, the CDR3 is TGCGCCAGCAGCCAAGTCCGGGGGACCGACACTGAAGCTTTCTTT. Translation: CASSQVRGTDTEAFF.

The chain has TRBV18 and TRBJ1-5, with D unresolved. Germline CDR1 is KGHSH and CDR2 is LQKENI. This CDR3 is 14 amino acids long. Trimming removed 4 bases at V and 3 bases at J, with 10 bases between. CDR3: CASSLDGVNQPQHF. The CDR3 bases are TGTGCCAGCTCACTGGACGGAGTCAATCAGCCCCAGCATTTT.

The chain carries TRBV5-6 and TRBJ2-7; D is perhaps TRBD2 (6 bases). The germline CDR1 and CDR2 sequences are SGHDT and YYEEEE. The CDR3 is 15 residues long. V was pared by 1 base and J by 5 bases, with 16 bases between. DNA for the CDR3: TGTGCCAGCAGCTTGACAGGAGGGAACCCCAACGAGCAGTACTTC. Encoded protein: CASSLTGGNPNEQYF.

V and J are TRBV29-1 and TRBJ1-1; D not resolved. V was trimmed by 6 bases and J by 3 bases, leaving 8 bases between them. The CDR3 extends over 11 amino acids. Germline assignment: CDR1 SQVTM and CDR2 ANQGSEA. CDR3 sequence: CSVPWDTEAFF. CDR3 DNA sequence: TGCAGCGTCCCATGGGACACTGAAGCTTTCTTT.

The rearrangement joins TRBV4-1 to TRBJ1-2; D may be TRBD1 (5 bases). The germline V gene encodes CDR1 MGHRA and CDR2 YSYEKL. V lost 4 bases to trimming and J lost 7 bases, with 16 bases between them. The CDR3 is 14 amino acids. CDR3 loop: CASSLKPGEGGYTF. CDR3 nucleotides: TGCGCCAGCAGCCTAAAACCGGGGGAGGGTGGCTACACCTTC.

The J gene is TRBJ1-5, the V gene TRBV5-1, with 9 bases lining up with TRBD1. V shed 0 bases and J 7 bases; nucleotides not matched to a gene: 14. The CDR3 has 18 residues. CDR1 is SGHRS and CDR2 is YFSETQ in the germline V gene. The CDR3 reads CASSLGPRDREKGQPQHF. The DNA for the CDR3 is TGCGCCAGCAGCTTGGGTCCTCGGGACAGGGAGAAGGGACAGCCCCAGCATTTT.

J is TRBJ1-3 and V is TRBV13, with D unclear. Trimming left V 4 bases short and J 4 bases short, with 11 bases between. The length of the CDR3 is 14 residues. Germline values: CDR1 PRHDT, CDR2 FYEKMQ (reference sequence). CDR3 protein: CASSSRYSGNTIYF. CDR3 coding DNA: TGTGCCAGCAGCTCCAGGTATAGCGGAAACACCATATATTTT.

A few counts support this clone. The chain employs TRBV19 and TRBJ2-1; no clear D gene. CDR3 size: 12 residues. Between the trimmed V and J ends, which lost 2 bases and 6 bases, there was a span of 5 bases. Germline CDR1 is LNHDA and CDR2 is SQIVND (reference sequence). CDR3 DNA: TGTGCCAGTAGTATAAGTTTCAATGAGCAGTTCTTC. It translates to CASSISFNEQFF.

CDR3 amino acids: CASSIGRVLDDYGYTF. The CDR3, as DNA: TGTGCCAGTAGTATAGGCAGGGTCCTCGACGACTATGGCTACACCTTC. The rearrangement links TRBV19 to TRBJ1-2, with D perhaps TRBD1 (5 bases). V lost 1 base and J 3 bases, leaving 15 bases between the germline ends. The CDR3 sequence is 16 residues long. Per germline, CDR1 LNHDA and CDR2 SQIVND (reference sequence).

This clone was recorded a few times. The chain has TRBV30 and TRBJ1-6; TRBD1 matches 9 bases. This CDR3 has 17 amino acids. The germline CDR1 and CDR2 sequences are GTSNPN and SVGIG (reference sequence). V lost 3 bases to trimming and J lost 7 bases; unmatched junction nucleotides: 13. The CDR3 DNA follows: TGTGCCTGGAGGGTAGAACAGGGGGCAGGAGGCAATTCACCCCTCCACTTT. Translating it yields CAWRVEQGAGGNSPLHF.

The genes are TRBV29-1 and TRBJ2-1; D gene uncertain. The CDR3 loop spans 14 amino acids. Germline V gene data show CDR1 as SQVTM and CDR2 as ANQGSEA. V gave up 4 bases and J gave up 3 bases, with 13 bases separating them. The DNA for the CDR3 is TGCAGCGTTGGCTCCGGATTTGACTACAATGAGCAGTTCTTC. It specifies CSVGSGFDYNEQFF.

This clone has only one observation. The gene calls are TRBV10-2 and TRBJ2-5; the D call may be TRBD1 or TRBD2 (6 bases each). Germline V gives CDR1 WSHSY, CDR2 SAAADI. The germline V and J ends were trimmed by 1 base and 6 bases, with 12 bases remaining between them. CDR3 size: 14 residues. The CDR3: CASSEYGGLKTQYF. The CDR3 DNA reads as TGCGCCAGCAGTGAGTATGGGGGGCTGAAGACCCAGTACTTC.

The chain employs TRBV14 and TRBJ2-1, with TRBD2 matching 9 bases. This CDR3 is 18 amino acids long. V shed 4 bases, J shed 0 bases, and the junction held 10 bases outside the gene matches. CDR1 is SGHDN and CDR2 is FVKESK in the germline V gene. The CDR3 nucleotides read TGTGCCAGCAGCCCGGGACTAGCTGAACCAAGCTCCTACAATGAGCAGTTCTTC. This sequence encodes CASSPGLAEPSSYNEQFF.

The chain couples TRBV9 to TRBJ2-1, with 9 bases aligning to TRBD2. V gave up 3 bases and J gave up 1 base; unmatched junction bases: 2. Germline lookup yields CDR1 SGDLS and CDR2 YYNGEE. The length of the CDR3 is 15 residues. Here the CDR3 reads CASSAREGSYNEQFF. The CDR3 DNA reads TGTGCCAGCAGCGCGCGGGAGGGTTCCTACAATGAGCAGTTCTTC.

The rearrangement uses TRBV28 and TRBJ1-2; TRBD1 might be the D (5 bases). The CDR3 is 11 residues long. Deletions cut 5 bases from V and 10 bases from J, with 11 bases between. Per germline, CDR1 MDHEN and CDR2 SYDVKM. The CDR3 here is CASSDRGVYTF. In nucleotides, the CDR3 is TGTGCCAGCAGTGACCGAGGGGTCTACACCTTC.

The CDR3 nucleotides read TGTGCCAGCAGCTTTTATGGAGGCTCTGAAGCTTTCTTT. Protein product: CASSFYGGSEAFF. This chain joins TRBV7-8 and TRBJ1-1; D unclear. Germline CDR1 SGHVS, CDR2 FQNEAQ. This CDR3 spans 13 amino acids. Trimming pared 3 bases from V and 6 bases from J, leaving 11 bases between.